These 25 T cell receptor beta chains originate from one sample sequenced in a study of response to subunit inactivated influenza vaccine. TCRdb redid the calling of the RT-PCR reads with MiXCR, one entry per CDR3 protein. The repertoire holds around 250,000 distinct CDR3 sequences, 9% to 15% seen once, with 7.8% in the top ten. The sequencing here drew on non-naive T cells sorted from PBMCs, taken 14 days before vaccination. Source of these receptors: a man aged 50-60 years who received an inactivated influenza vaccine.

This clonotype was detected many times. This sequence joins TRBV6-1 and TRBJ1-2, with 7 bases identical to TRBD1. V dropped 6 bases and J dropped 8; count of bases not matched to a gene: 9. Germline CDR1 is MNHNS and CDR2 is SASEGT. This CDR3 is built from 13 residues. In DNA form, the CDR3 reads TGTGCCAGCAGACCCGACAGGGCGGGGGGCTACACCTTC. This encodes CASRPDRAGGYTF.

This clonotype showed up just a few times. The J gene is TRBJ1-1, the V gene TRBV19, with TRBD1 identical over 7 bases. The CDR3 is 14 residues long. Germline V gene data show CDR1 as LNHDA and CDR2 as SQIVND (reference sequence). The J segment lost 6 bases and the V segment lost 7 bases, leaving 11 bases of the junction unmatched. DNA of the CDR3: TGTGCCAGTACCCCAGGGGGGGGGTCGGCTGAAGCTTTCTTT. Translation gives CASTPGGGSAEAFF.

The chain uses TRBV6-1 and TRBJ1-2, with 9 bases aligning to TRBD1. Trimming at V came to 6 bases and at J to 4 bases, leaving 9 bases not matched to a gene. The CDR3 loop spans 15 amino acids. Germline lookup yields CDR1 MNHNS and CDR2 SASEGT. The CDR3 DNA sequence: TGTGCCAGCAGGACACAGGGGGCCCCATCCTATGGCTACACCTTC. Residues: CASRTQGAPSYGYTF.

The chain links TRBV12-3 or TRBV12-4 to TRBJ2-5; the D is unclear. Trimming took off 3 bases at V and 1 base at J, with 9 bases between the two ends. The CDR3 covers 14 residues. The CDR3: CASSFSGPQETQYF. Written as DNA, the CDR3 is TGTGCCAGCAGTTTCTCAGGACCCCAAGAGACCCAGTACTTC.

This clonotype was detected ten times or more. The J gene is TRBJ2-7, the V gene TRBV7-2; D not resolved. The CDR3 is 14 amino acids. The V gene lost 5 bases and the J gene lost 2 bases, with 13 bases spanning the gap. Germline-derived CDR1 and CDR2 are SGHTA and FQGNSA. The CDR3 bases are TGTGCCAGCAGCCCTGCCGCGGCGGCCTACGAGCAGTACTTC. It codes for CASSPAAAAYEQYF. The full variable domain, rest sourced from reference TRBV7-2 and TRBJ2-7, is GAGVSQSPSNKVTEKGKDVELRCDPISGHTALYWYRQSLGQGLEFLIYFQGNSAPDKSGLPSDRFSAERTGGSVSTLTIQRTQQEDSAVYLCASSPAAAAYEQYFGPGTRLTVT.

Only a few counts were recorded for this clonotype. The chain is built from TRBV20-1 and TRBJ1-5; D might be TRBD1 (6 bases). V was clipped by 3 bases and J by 1 base, with 16 bases between them. Germline V gene lookup returns CDR1 DFQATT and CDR2 SNEGSKA (reference sequence). The CDR3 contains 16 residues. This CDR3 is CSARGGVRASNQPQHF. The CDR3 bases are TGCAGTGCTAGGGGGGGCGTCCGAGCGAGCAATCAGCCCCAGCATTTT.

This clonotype appeared many times. The chain has TRBV3-1 and TRBJ1-2; TRBD1 might be the D (5 bases). The CDR3 totals 12 residues. Trimming took off 1 base at V and 7 bases at J, with 7 bases between the two ends. CDR1 LGHDT and CDR2 YNNKEL come from the germline V gene (reference sequence). CDR3: CASSQGGAGYTF. The CDR3 nucleotides read TGTGCCAGCAGCCAAGGAGGGGCTGGCTACACCTTC.

The chain carries TRBV20-1 and TRBJ2-3; a possible D gene is TRBD2 (6 bases). Looked up from germline, CDR1 is DFQATT and CDR2 is SNEGSKA (reference sequence). This CDR3 has 14 residues. Trimming took off 0 bases at V and 4 bases at J, with 11 bases between the two ends. The CDR3 sequence: CSARDQLAADTQYF. The CDR3 DNA follows: TGCAGTGCTAGAGATCAACTAGCAGCAGATACGCAGTATTTT.

This clonotype appeared many times. The CDR3 nucleotides are TGTGCCAGCAGACCTCGACAGAGCTCCTACGAGCAGTACTTC. Translated: CASRPRQSSYEQYF. This chain links TRBV12-3 or TRBV12-4 with TRBJ2-7, with D maybe TRBD1 (5 bases). CDR3 length equals 14 residues. Trimming removed 6 bases from V and 0 bases from J, with 12 bases in between.

This chain joins TRBV6-1 and TRBJ1-1; D perhaps matches TRBD1 (5 bases). This CDR3 region has 14 residues. V lost 11 bases, J lost 0 bases, and 16 bases lay in between. Per germline, CDR1 MNHNS and CDR2 SASEGT. CDR3 nucleotide sequence: TGTGCCGCAATATCGGGACCGATGAACACTGAAGCTTTCTTT. It yields the protein CAAISGPMNTEAFF.

This clonotype was counted at least ten times. The chain recombines TRBV5-1 with TRBJ2-1; 12 bases are a match to TRBD2. CDR3 length: 16 amino acids. The germline CDR1 and CDR2 sequences are SGHRS and YFSETQ. J was trimmed by 6 bases and V by 4 bases; bases with no gene match: 8. CDR3: CASSPPTSGSLNEQFF. CDR3 bases: TGCGCCAGCAGCCCACCGACTAGCGGGAGCCTCAATGAGCAGTTCTTC.

This clonotype was detected a few times. The V call is TRBV7-9, the J call TRBJ2-3, with 7 bases aligning to TRBD1. V was clipped by 5 bases and J by 2 bases; unmatched bases: 7. There are 15 residues in the CDR3. Germline assignment: CDR1 SEHNR and CDR2 FQNEAQ (reference sequence). Written as DNA, the CDR3 is TGTGCCAGCAGCAACCGACAGGGAAACACAGATACGCAGTATTTT. Translating it yields CASSNRQGNTDTQYF.

This clonotype appeared a few times. CDR3 residues: CSARGQGVNQPQHF. For the CDR3, the DNA is TGCAGTGCTAGAGGGCAGGGGGTTAATCAGCCCCAGCATTTT. This rearrangement joins TRBV20-1 to TRBJ1-5, with TRBD1 matching 7 bases. The CDR3 contains 14 residues. The ends lost 1 base at V and 4 bases at J; junction bases unmatched: 4. Germline V gene data show CDR1 as DFQATT and CDR2 as SNEGSKA (reference sequence).

The chain recombines TRBV4-2 with TRBJ2-4; a possible D gene is TRBD2 (5 bases). This CDR3 spans 13 amino acids. The V and J ends lost 2 bases and 7 bases respectively, with 9 bases between them. Per germline, CDR1 LGHNA and CDR2 YNFKEQ. DNA for the CDR3: TGTGCCAGCAGCCAATACCTAGCCAACATTCAGTACTTC. Translation: CASSQYLANIQYF.

The gene calls are TRBV5-1 and TRBJ2-7; D possibly matches TRBD1 or TRBD2 (5 bases each). Trimming took 0 bases from V and 6 from J, leaving 7 bases between them. The CDR3 has 12 amino acids. Germline V lookup: CDR1 SGHRS, CDR2 YFSETQ. The CDR3 nucleotides read TGCGCCAGCAGCTTGGAGGGGACCGAGCAGTACTTC. Its translation: CASSLEGTEQYF.

The sample holds many counts of this clonotype. The chain uses TRBV4-3 and TRBJ2-1; D tentatively reads TRBD1 or TRBD2 (5 bases each). The CDR3 runs to 15 residues. V lost 5 bases and J 10 bases, leaving 21 bases between the germline ends. Germline-derived CDR1 and CDR2 are LGHNA and YSLEER. CDR3 DNA sequence: TGCGCCAGCAGCGATGACTGGGGCCCGGGATTCGAGCAGTTCTTC. Amino acids: CASSDDWGPGFEQFF.

This clonotype was observed at least ten times. The chain carries TRBV10-3 and TRBJ2-2, with TRBD1 as a possible D gene (5 bases). The CDR3 loop spans 16 amino acids. Germline CDR1 is ENHRY and CDR2 is SYGVKD. V was pared by 10 bases and J by 2 bases, with 20 bases between. The CDR3 DNA follows: TGTGCCAGTCAGGGCCAGGTCTCCCTCAACACCGGGGAGCTGTTTTTT. Protein sequence: CASQGQVSLNTGELFF.

This clonotype was found a few times. V is TRBV7-9 and J is TRBJ1-1; D is undetermined. Trimming shortened V by 5 bases and J by 1 base, and 8 bases separated the two germline ends. Germline assignment: CDR1 SEHNR and CDR2 FQNEAQ (reference sequence). CDR3 size: 13 residues. The CDR3, as DNA: TGTGCCAGCAGCGCGCAATGGAACACTGAAGCTTTCTTT. This encodes CASSAQWNTEAFF.

By sample share, this clonotype is medium-sized. V gene TRBV12-3 or TRBV12-4 combines with J gene TRBJ2-1; D unresolved. CDR3 size: 14 residues. V was pared by 1 base and J by 2 bases, with 6 bases between. CDR3 nucleotide sequence: TGTGCCAGCAGTTTAGACAGTACCTACAATGAGCAGTTCTTC. It codes for CASSLDSTYNEQFF.

This clonotype was recorded a few times. J is TRBJ1-1 and V is TRBV12-3 or TRBV12-4; 7 bases align to TRBD1. Trimming cost V 3 bases and J 7 bases; bases outside gene matches: 5. The CDR3 totals 13 residues. CDR3 in DNA: TGTGCCAGCAGTTTGGGGGGGGACAGTGAAGCTTTCTTT. It yields the protein CASSLGGDSEAFF.

This clonotype was seen many times. The chain recombines TRBV6-5 with TRBJ1-1, with TRBD1 matching over 7 bases. This CDR3 contains 13 residues. V trimming: 2 bases; J trimming: 8 bases; junction bases outside the gene matches: 5. Looked up from germline, CDR1 is MNHEY and CDR2 is SVGAGI. DNA for the CDR3: TGTGCCAGCAGTTACCCGGGACAGATAGAAGCTTTCTTT. It yields the protein CASSYPGQIEAFF.

This clonotype has ten or more counts. The V and J genes are TRBV27 and TRBJ1-1; D is uncertain. There are 13 residues in the CDR3. Germline V lookup: CDR1 MNHEY, CDR2 SMNVEV (reference sequence). V shed 0 bases and J shed 6 bases, with 8 bases lying between them. The CDR3 bases are TGTGCCAGCAGTTTATCGAGGATTTCTGAAGCTTTCTTT. Protein sequence: CASSLSRISEAFF.

This clonotype was counted only a few times. The gene calls are TRBV6-1 and TRBJ2-7; possibly TRBD2 for D (5 bases). Germline CDR1 is MNHNS and CDR2 is SASEGT. The CDR3 contains 15 residues. V dropped 2 bases and J dropped 4 bases, with 15 bases sitting between them. The CDR3 sequence is CASSEPGKGLYEQYF. For the CDR3, the DNA is TGTGCCAGCAGTGAACCCGGGAAAGGGTTATACGAGCAGTACTTC.

The sample holds many counts of this clonotype. The J gene is TRBJ2-7, the V gene TRBV27; a weak D match, TRBD1 (6 bases). Trimming stripped 3 bases from V and 2 bases from J, with 8 bases between. The V gene's germline CDR1 is MNHEY and CDR2 SMNVEV (reference sequence). The CDR3 spans 13 residues. The CDR3 is CASSFGDTYEQYF. The CDR3 coding sequence is TGTGCCAGCAGTTTCGGGGACACCTACGAGCAGTACTTC.

This clonotype has a handful of counts. The V and J genes are TRBV29-1 and TRBJ2-5; 8 nucleotides agree with TRBD1. Germline V gene data show CDR1 as SQVTM and CDR2 as ANQGSEA. The length of the CDR3 is 13 residues. V gave up 7 bases and J gave up 3 bases; unmatched junction bases: 7. CDR3 residues: CSALDRAKETQYF. The CDR3 DNA reads TGCAGCGCCCTGGACAGGGCGAAAGAGACCCAGTACTTC.